The present T cell receptor beta chain was sequenced within a study of persistence of HIV-infected CD4 T cells. Anti-CD3/anti-CD28 beads served as a nonspecific positive control stimulus. Sorting of responding CD4+ T cells relied on upregulated CD40 ligand together with CD69. To note about this clone: Its antigen remains unknown.

The immunoSEQ assay was version 4, run in survey mode. The method was immunoSEQ multiplex PCR; TCRdb's version includes in-frame clones alone and lacks a portion of them. This table has roughly 45,000 clones, roughly 90% appearing once. The germline V and J ends were trimmed by 4 bases and 6 bases, with 6 bases remaining between them. The CDR3 loop spans 12 amino acids. Germline V lookup: CDR1 SNHLY, CDR2 FYNNEI. Study-wide results and limits: TCR analyses could not target the rare provirus-carrying CMV-responding cells. Degenerate expanded CDR3beta sequences were enriched among CMV- and Gag-responding cells.

The sample here was CD4+ T cells sorted from PBMCs after approximately 18-hour stimulation, taken from a patient who received antiretroviral therapy. The rearrangement joins TRBV2 to TRBJ2-2; D is unclear. The origin of this receptor is an adult man with HIV who was CMV-seropositive. The CDR3 loop reads CASSARAGELFF. The CDR3 DNA sequence: TGTGCCAGCAGTGCCCGTGCCGGGGAGCTGTTTTTT.